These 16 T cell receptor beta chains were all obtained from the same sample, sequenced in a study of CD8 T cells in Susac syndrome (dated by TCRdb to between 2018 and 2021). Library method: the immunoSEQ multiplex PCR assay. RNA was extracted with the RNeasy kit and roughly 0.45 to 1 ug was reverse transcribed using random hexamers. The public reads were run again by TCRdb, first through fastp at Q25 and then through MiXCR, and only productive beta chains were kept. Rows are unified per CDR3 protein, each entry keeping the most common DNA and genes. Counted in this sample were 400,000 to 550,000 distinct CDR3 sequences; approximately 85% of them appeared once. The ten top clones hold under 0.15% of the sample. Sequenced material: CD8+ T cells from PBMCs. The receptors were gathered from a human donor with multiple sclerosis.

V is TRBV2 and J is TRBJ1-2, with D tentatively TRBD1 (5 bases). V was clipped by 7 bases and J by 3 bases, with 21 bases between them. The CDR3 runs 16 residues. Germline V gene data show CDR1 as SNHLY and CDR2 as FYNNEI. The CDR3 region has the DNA TGTGCCAGCAATCCCTCGGATTTCAGGGCCGACTATGGCTACACCTTC. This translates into CASNPSDFRADYGYTF. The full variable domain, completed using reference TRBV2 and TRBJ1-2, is EPEVTQTPSHQVTQMGQEVILRCVPISNHLYFYWYRQILGQKVEFLVSFYNNEISEKSEIFDDQFSVERPDGSNFTLKIRSTKLEDSAMYFCASNPSDFRADYGYTFGSGTRLTVV.

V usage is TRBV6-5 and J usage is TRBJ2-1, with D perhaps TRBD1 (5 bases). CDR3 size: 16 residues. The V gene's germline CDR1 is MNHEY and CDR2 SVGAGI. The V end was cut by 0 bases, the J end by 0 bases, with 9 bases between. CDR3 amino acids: CASSYSGVSSYNEQFF. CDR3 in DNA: TGTGCCAGCAGTTACTCAGGGGTGAGCTCCTACAATGAGCAGTTCTTC.

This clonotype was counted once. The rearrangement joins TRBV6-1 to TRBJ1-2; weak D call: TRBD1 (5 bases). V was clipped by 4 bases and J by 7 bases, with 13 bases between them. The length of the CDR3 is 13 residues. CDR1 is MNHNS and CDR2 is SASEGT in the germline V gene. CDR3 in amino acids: CASSVRVGGGYTF. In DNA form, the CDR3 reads TGTGCCAGCAGTGTGAGGGTGGGGGGTGGCTACACCTTC.

Here the CDR3 reads CAWSVGTSGVDEQFF. In DNA form, the CDR3 reads TGTGCCTGGAGTGTAGGAACTAGCGGGGTCGATGAGCAGTTCTTC. The J gene is TRBJ2-1, the V gene TRBV30, with TRBD2 identical over 10 bases. This CDR3 is 15 amino acids long. Germline V gives CDR1 GTSNPN, CDR2 SVGIG (reference sequence). V was pared by 0 bases and J by 8 bases, with 7 bases of the junction left unmatched.

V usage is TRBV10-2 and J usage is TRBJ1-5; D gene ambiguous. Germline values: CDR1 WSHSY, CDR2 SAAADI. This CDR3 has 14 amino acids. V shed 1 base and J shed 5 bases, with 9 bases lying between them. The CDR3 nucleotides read TGCGCCAGCAGTGAGTGGCAGAACGATCAGCCCCAGCATTTT. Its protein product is CASSEWQNDQPQHF.

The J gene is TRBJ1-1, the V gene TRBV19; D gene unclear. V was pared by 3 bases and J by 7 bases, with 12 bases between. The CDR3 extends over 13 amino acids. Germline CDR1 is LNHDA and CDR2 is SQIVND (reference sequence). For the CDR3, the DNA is TGTGCCAGTAGTATTGTTGCAGCCCATGAAGCTTTCTTT. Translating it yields CASSIVAAHEAFF. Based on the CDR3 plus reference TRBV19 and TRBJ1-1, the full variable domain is DGGITQSPKYLFRKEGQNVTLSCEQNLNHDAMYWYRQDPGQGLRLIYYSQIVNDFQKGDIAEGYSVSREKKESFPLTVTSAQKNPTAFYLCASSIVAAHEAFFGQGTRLTVV.

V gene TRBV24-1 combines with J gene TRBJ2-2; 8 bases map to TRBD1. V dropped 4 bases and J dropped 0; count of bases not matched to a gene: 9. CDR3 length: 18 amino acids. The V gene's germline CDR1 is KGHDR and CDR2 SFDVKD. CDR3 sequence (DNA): TGTGCCACCAGTGACCAGAAATCACAGGGGGCGAACACCGGGGAGCTGTTTTTT. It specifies CATSDQKSQGANTGELFF.

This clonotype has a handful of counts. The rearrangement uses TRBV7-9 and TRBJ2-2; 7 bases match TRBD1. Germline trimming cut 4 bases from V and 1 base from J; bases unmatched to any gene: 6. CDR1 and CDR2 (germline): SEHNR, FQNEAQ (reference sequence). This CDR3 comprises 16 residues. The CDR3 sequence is CASSSTRDRNTGELFF. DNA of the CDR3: TGTGCCAGCAGCTCTACCCGGGACAGGAACACCGGGGAGCTGTTTTTT.

The CDR3 spells CASSHPGGDEQYF. CDR3 in DNA: TGCGCCAGCAGCCACCCAGGGGGCGACGAGCAGTACTTC. V usage is TRBV4-1 and J usage is TRBJ2-7, with TRBD1 identical over 8 bases. The CDR3 is made up of 13 amino acids. The trim removed 3 bases at V and 5 bases at J, leaving 3 bases unmatched. The germline V gene has CDR1 MGHRA and CDR2 YSYEKL.

CDR3 sequence reads: CASSTGLVHTEAFF. The CDR3 coding sequence is TGTGCCAGCAGTACAGGTTTGGTGCACACTGAAGCTTTCTTT. This sequence joins TRBV27 and TRBJ1-1; tentative D call: TRBD1 (5 bases). Trimming cost V 5 bases and J 3 bases, with 13 bases left between them. The germline gives CDR1 MNHEY, CDR2 SMNVEV (reference sequence). The CDR3 loop spans 14 amino acids.

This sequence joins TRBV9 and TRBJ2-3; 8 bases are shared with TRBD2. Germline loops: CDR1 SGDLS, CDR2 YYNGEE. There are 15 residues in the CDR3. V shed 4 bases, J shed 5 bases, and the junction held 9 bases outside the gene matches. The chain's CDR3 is CASSRSGSLGDTQYF. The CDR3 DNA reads TGTGCCAGCAGCCGGAGCGGGAGTTTGGGAGATACGCAGTATTTT. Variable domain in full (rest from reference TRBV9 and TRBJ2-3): DSGVTQTPKHLITATGQRVTLRCSPRSGDLSVYWYQQSLDQGLQFLIQYYNGEERAKGNILERFSAQQFPDLHSELNLSSLELGDSALYFCASSRSGSLGDTQYFGPGTRLTVL.

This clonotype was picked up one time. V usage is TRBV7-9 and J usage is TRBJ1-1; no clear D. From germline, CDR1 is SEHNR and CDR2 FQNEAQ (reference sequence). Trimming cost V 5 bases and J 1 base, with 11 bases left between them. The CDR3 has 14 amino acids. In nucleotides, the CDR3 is TGTGCCAGCAGCCCCCCGCGAGGGAACACTGAAGCTTTCTTT. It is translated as CASSPPRGNTEAFF. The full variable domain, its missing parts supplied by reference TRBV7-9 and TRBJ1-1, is DTGVSQNPRHKITKRGQNVTFRCDPISEHNRLYWYRQTLGQGPEFLTYFQNEAQLEKSRLLSDRFSAERPKGSFSTLEIQRTEQGDSAMYLCASSPPRGNTEAFFGQGTRLTVV.

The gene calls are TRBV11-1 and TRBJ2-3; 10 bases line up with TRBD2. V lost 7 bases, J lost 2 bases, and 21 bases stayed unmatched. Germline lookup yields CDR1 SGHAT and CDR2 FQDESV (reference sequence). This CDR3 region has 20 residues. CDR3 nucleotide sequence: TGTGCCAGCACCCCCTCCGGGCTAGCGGGGGCCGCGAGATCCACAGATACGCAGTATTTT. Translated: CASTPSGLAGAARSTDTQYF.

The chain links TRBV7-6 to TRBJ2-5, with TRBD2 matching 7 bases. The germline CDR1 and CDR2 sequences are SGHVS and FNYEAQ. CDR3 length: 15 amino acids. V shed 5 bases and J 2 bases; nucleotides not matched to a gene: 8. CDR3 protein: CASSQGGLWQETQYF. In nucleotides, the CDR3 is TGTGCCAGCAGCCAGGGAGGGCTTTGGCAAGAGACCCAGTACTTC.

The CDR3 sequence is CASRNNISGPKNIQYF. The CDR3 bases are TGTGCCAGCAGAAACAACATTAGCGGTCCCAAAAACATTCAGTACTTC. The rearrangement uses TRBV27 and TRBJ2-4; TRBD2 might be the D (6 bases). This CDR3 comprises 16 residues. From germline, CDR1 is MNHEY and CDR2 SMNVEV (reference sequence). Trimming left V 6 bases short and J 2 bases short, with 17 bases between.

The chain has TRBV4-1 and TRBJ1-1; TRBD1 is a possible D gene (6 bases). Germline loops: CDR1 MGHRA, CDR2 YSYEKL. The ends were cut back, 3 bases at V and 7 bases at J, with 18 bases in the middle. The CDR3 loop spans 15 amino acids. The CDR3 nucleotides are TGCGCCAGCAGCCAGGAAGGGGGGCGGACAATTGAAGCTTTCTTT. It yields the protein CASSQEGGRTIEAFF.